The entry below gives a single T cell receptor (beta chain) sequence along with its context. This sample is part of a study of blood T cell repertoires in COVID-19. TCRdb's table, derived via immunoSEQ multiplex PCR, lists solely in-frame clones and lacks some. The sample consists of hundreds of thousands of clones, over 85% of them appearing once. V gave up 3 bases and J gave up 14 bases, with 14 bases separating them. The CDR3 covers 12 residues. Germline V gene lookup returns CDR1 LGHDT and CDR2 YNNKEL (reference sequence). The specimen was peripheral blood. V usage is TRBV3-1 (or the pseudogene TRBV3-2) and J usage is TRBJ2-1; D possibly corresponds to TRBD2 (7 bases). This receptor was taken from a man between 18 and 35 years old with COVID-19, enrolled during active disease. The CDR3 DNA follows: TGTGCCAGCAGCCAGGGAGGGGGGCAGAAGTTCTTC. Encoded protein: CASSQGGGQKFF.